The rows below give T cell receptor beta chains drawn from one sample of a study of T cell repertoires in ileal Crohn's disease. Some clones are missing from TCRdb's copy, which holds only in-frame ones; the method was immunoSEQ multiplex PCR. The sample has around 7,300 clones, 60% to 75% seen once; the top ten hold approximately 8.1%. Sequenced material: ileal tissue. Source of these receptors: an adult with Crohn's disease. Both conserved end residues are part of each CDR3. Each record gives: CDR3 length, J gene, V gene, CDR3 protein.

cdr3_length: 14
j_call: TRBJ1-6
v_call: TRBV5-1
cdr3_aa: CASSPAQGVTPLHF

cdr3_length: 14
j_call: TRBJ2-2
v_call: TRBV7-9
cdr3_aa: CASSFGLLAGELFF

cdr3_length: 15
j_call: TRBJ2-1
v_call: TRBV5-1
cdr3_aa: CASSLSGQLYNEQFF

cdr3_length: 13
j_call: TRBJ2-1
v_call: TRBV6-1
cdr3_aa: CASSAQRGSEQFF

cdr3_length: 16
j_call: TRBJ1-1
v_call: TRBV28
cdr3_aa: CASSHPRDRVNTEAFF

cdr3_length: 12
j_call: TRBJ1-2
v_call: TRBV6-5
cdr3_aa: CASTRTAYGYTF

cdr3_length: 20
j_call: TRBJ1-6
v_call: TRBV7-3
cdr3_aa: CASSLTGWRGRGSYNSPLHF

cdr3_length: 15
j_call: TRBJ2-1
v_call: TRBV6-4
cdr3_aa: CASSALAGASGEQFF

cdr3_length: 15
j_call: TRBJ2-7
v_call: TRBV5-3
cdr3_aa: CARSSKGEGSYEQYF

cdr3_length: 15
j_call: TRBJ1-4
v_call: TRBV6-5
cdr3_aa: CASSRGTGVGEKLFF

cdr3_length: 16
j_call: TRBJ1-4
v_call: TRBV28
cdr3_aa: CASGTGTGNWNEKLFF

cdr3_length: 15
j_call: TRBJ2-7
v_call: TRBV19
cdr3_aa: CASSIGGTGVREQYF

cdr3_length: 16
j_call: TRBJ2-3
v_call: TRBV9
cdr3_aa: CASSVEGLAGGNTQYF

cdr3_length: 15
j_call: TRBJ2-2
v_call: TRBV6-1
cdr3_aa: CASSEATGNTGELFF

cdr3_length: 15
j_call: TRBJ1-5
v_call: TRBV27
cdr3_aa: CASSLGQGAYQPQHF

cdr3_length: 13
j_call: TRBJ1-4
v_call: TRBV29-1
cdr3_aa: CSGRTGGNEKLFF

cdr3_length: 15
j_call: TRBJ2-7
v_call: TRBV7-3
cdr3_aa: CASSVSGSGSYEQYF

cdr3_length: 14
j_call: TRBJ1-5
v_call: TRBV27
cdr3_aa: CASRGAGDNQPQHF

cdr3_length: 15
j_call: TRBJ1-1
v_call: TRBV7-3
cdr3_aa: CASSFTDSQNTEAFF

cdr3_length: 16
j_call: TRBJ2-2
v_call: TRBV13
cdr3_aa: CASSLTPSRVAGELFF

cdr3_length: 14
j_call: TRBJ1-1
v_call: TRBV5-1
cdr3_aa: CASRAAQPNTEAFF

cdr3_length: 14
j_call: TRBJ1-5
v_call: TRBV6-1
cdr3_aa: CASRLPGQNQPQHF

cdr3_length: 15
j_call: TRBJ2-3
v_call: TRBV6-5
cdr3_aa: CASSYSRLGGDTQYF

cdr3_length: 10
j_call: TRBJ2-1
v_call: TRBV30
cdr3_aa: CAWGQGEQFF

cdr3_length: 12
j_call: TRBJ2-5
v_call: TRBV10-3
cdr3_aa: CAISVAGETQYF

cdr3_length: 15
j_call: TRBJ1-4
v_call: TRBV5-1
cdr3_aa: CASKGASAPNEKLFF

cdr3_length: 19
j_call: TRBJ2-1
v_call: TRBV4-1
cdr3_aa: CASSQDTIEGTGSYNEQFF

cdr3_length: 13
j_call: TRBJ2-7
v_call: TRBV7-7
cdr3_aa: CASSRAETYEQYF

cdr3_length: 11
j_call: TRBJ1-1
v_call: TRBV2
cdr3_aa: CASTGYTEAFF

cdr3_length: 15
j_call: TRBJ1-2
v_call: TRBV4-1
cdr3_aa: CASSRDSDANYGYTF

cdr3_length: 12
j_call: TRBJ2-5
v_call: TRBV30
cdr3_aa: CAWSVRGETQYF

cdr3_length: 16
j_call: TRBJ2-5
v_call: TRBV11-2
cdr3_aa: CASSLEGTSGKETQYF

cdr3_length: 15
j_call: TRBJ2-1
v_call: TRBV7-2
cdr3_aa: CASSFMGTTHNEQFF

cdr3_length: 14
j_call: TRBJ1-5
v_call: TRBV6-1
cdr3_aa: CASSDGGASQPQHF

cdr3_length: 14
j_call: TRBJ1-2
v_call: TRBV6-1
cdr3_aa: CASSRDRAQGGYTF

cdr3_length: 14
j_call: TRBJ1-5
v_call: TRBV6-6
cdr3_aa: CASTHRDSNQPQHF

cdr3_length: 11
j_call: TRBJ2-5
v_call: TRBV20-1
cdr3_aa: CSVRGPETQYF

cdr3_length: 17
j_call: TRBJ1-2
v_call: TRBV5-6
cdr3_aa: CASSQPGTGPPVSGYTF